The clone carrying this TCR beta chain was seen many times. This sample was included in a study of human T cells and chemical hapten exposure. The time point here: patch test 1, 2 weeks after DPC sensitization. Specified treatment: therapeutic diphenylcyclopropenone sensitization with weekly scalp DPC. Researchers sampled blood before each patch test went on. Each CDR3 protein gets one entry after TCRdb re-called the RACE reads with MiXCR. The sample lists approximately 49,000 distinct CDR3 sequences; about 9% were seen once. This CDR3 is 15 amino acids long. Germline assignment: CDR1 LGHNA and CDR2 YSLEER. The V gene end was trimmed by 1 base and the J gene end by 2 bases; junction bases not matched to a gene: 2.

This sequence joins TRBV4-3 and TRBJ2-7; 10 nucleotides line up with TRBD2. This receptor was identified in a woman in her fifties or sixties with alopecia areata. Some clones in this sample may be carry-over from other donors' samples. The sample was whole blood, taken in connection with sensitization to the hapten diphenylcyclopropenone (DPC). Here the CDR3 reads CASSQATSGPYEQYF. DNA of the CDR3: TGCGCCAGCAGCCAAGCGACTAGCGGGCCCTACGAGCAGTACTTC.